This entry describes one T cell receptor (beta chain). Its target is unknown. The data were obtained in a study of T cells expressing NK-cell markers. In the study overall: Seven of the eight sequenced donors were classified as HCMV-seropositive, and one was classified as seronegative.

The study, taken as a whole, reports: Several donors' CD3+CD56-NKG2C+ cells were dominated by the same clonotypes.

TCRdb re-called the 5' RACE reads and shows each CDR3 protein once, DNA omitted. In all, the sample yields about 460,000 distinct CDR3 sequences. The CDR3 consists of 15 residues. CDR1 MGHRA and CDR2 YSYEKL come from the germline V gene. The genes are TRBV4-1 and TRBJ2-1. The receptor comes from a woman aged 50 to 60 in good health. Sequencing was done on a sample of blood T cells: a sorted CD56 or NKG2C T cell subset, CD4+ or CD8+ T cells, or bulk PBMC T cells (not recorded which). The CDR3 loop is CASSQPWTAGNEQFF.